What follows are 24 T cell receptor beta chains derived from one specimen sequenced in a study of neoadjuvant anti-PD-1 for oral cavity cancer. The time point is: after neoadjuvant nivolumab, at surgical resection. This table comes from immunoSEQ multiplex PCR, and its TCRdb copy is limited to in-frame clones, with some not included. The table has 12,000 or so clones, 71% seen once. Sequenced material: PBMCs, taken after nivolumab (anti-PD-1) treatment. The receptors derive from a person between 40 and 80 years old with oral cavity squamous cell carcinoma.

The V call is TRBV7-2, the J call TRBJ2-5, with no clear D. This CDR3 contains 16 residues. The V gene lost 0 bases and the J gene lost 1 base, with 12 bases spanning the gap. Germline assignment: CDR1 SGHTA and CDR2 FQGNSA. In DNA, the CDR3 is TGTGCCAGCAGCTTAGCATTCGGGTCAGCCCAAGAGACCCAGTACTTC. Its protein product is CASSLAFGSAQETQYF. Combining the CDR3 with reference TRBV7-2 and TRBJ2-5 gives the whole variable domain GAGVSQSPSNKVTEKGKDVELRCDPISGHTALYWYRQSLGQGLEFLIYFQGNSAPDKSGLPSDRFSAERTGGSVSTLTIQRTQQEDSAVYLCASSLAFGSAQETQYFGPGTRLLVL.

CDR3 sequence (DNA): TGTGCCAGCAGCTTATTAGCGGGGCTGGAGACCCAGTACTTC. Protein product: CASSLLAGLETQYF. The chain recombines TRBV6-5 with TRBJ2-5; TRBD2 matches at 8 bases. The V gene end was trimmed by 6 bases and the J gene end by 5 bases; junction bases not matched to a gene: 8. CDR3 size: 14 residues. The germline CDR1 and CDR2 sequences are MNHEY and SVGAGI.

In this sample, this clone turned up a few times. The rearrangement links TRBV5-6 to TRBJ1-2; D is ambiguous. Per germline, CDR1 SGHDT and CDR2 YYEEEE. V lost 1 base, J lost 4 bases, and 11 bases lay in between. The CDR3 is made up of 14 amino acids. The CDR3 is CASSLTYLTYGYTF. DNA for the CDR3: TGTGCCAGCAGCTTGACCTACCTCACCTATGGCTACACCTTC.

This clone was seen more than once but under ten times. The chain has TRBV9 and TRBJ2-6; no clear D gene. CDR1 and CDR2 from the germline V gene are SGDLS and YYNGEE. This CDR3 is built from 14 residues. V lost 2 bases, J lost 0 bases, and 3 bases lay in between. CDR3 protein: CASSVRSGANVLTF. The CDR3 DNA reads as TGTGCCAGCAGCGTCCGCTCTGGGGCCAACGTCCTGACTTTC.

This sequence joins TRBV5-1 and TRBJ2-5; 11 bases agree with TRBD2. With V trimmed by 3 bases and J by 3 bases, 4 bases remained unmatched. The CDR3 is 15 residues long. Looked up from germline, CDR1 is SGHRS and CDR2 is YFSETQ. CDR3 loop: CASSSGTSGKETQYF. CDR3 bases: TGCGCCAGCAGCTCCGGGACTAGCGGAAAAGAGACCCAGTACTTC.

The CDR3 region is CASRLRLGGYTF. The CDR3 coding sequence is TGTGCCAGCAGGCTTCGCTTAGGGGGCTACACCTTC. The chain uses TRBV28 and TRBJ1-2; D unresolved. Germline V CDR1 and CDR2: MDHEN, SYDVKM. CDR3 size: 12 residues. V lost 6 bases and J lost 8, with 13 bases in between.

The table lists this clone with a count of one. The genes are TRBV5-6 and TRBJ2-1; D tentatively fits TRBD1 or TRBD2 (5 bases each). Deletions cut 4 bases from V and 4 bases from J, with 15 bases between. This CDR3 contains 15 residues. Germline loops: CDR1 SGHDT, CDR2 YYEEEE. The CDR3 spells CASSRAGTHYNEQFF. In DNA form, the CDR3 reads TGTGCCAGCAGCCGAGCCGGGACCCATTACAATGAGCAGTTCTTC.

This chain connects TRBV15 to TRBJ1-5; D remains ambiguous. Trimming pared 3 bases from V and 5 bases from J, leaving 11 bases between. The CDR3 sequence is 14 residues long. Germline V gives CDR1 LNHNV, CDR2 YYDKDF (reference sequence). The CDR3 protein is CATSSGYSDQPQHF. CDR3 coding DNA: TGTGCCACCAGCAGCGGATACAGCGATCAGCCCCAGCATTTT.

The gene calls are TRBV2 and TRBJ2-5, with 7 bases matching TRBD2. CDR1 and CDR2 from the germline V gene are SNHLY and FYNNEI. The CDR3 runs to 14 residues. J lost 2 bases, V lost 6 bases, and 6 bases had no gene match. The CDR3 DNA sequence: TGTGCCAGCAGGGCGGGAGTTGGTCAAGAGACCCAGTACTTC. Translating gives CASRAGVGQETQYF.

CDR3: CASSLEGQRGETQYF. The DNA of the CDR3 is TGCGCCAGCAGCTTGGAAGGGCAGAGGGGCGAGACCCAGTACTTC. The chain is built from TRBV5-1 and TRBJ2-5; D may correspond to TRBD1 or TRBD2 (5 bases each). This CDR3 is built from 15 residues. The ends were cut back, 0 bases at V and 5 bases at J, with 14 bases in the middle. Germline V gives CDR1 SGHRS, CDR2 YFSETQ.

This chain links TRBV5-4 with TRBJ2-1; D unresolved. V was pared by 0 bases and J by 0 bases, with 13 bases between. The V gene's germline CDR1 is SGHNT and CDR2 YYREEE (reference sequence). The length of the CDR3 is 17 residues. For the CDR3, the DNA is TGTGCCAGCAGCTTGGCGGTGGCCGTTATCTCCTACAATGAGCAGTTCTTC. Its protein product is CASSLAVAVISYNEQFF.

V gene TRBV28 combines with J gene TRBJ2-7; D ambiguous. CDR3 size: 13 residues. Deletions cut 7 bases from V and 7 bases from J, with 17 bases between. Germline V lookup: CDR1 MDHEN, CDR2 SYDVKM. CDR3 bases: TGTGCCAGCATCGACCCCCATAACCGGGAGCAGTACTTC. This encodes CASIDPHNREQYF.

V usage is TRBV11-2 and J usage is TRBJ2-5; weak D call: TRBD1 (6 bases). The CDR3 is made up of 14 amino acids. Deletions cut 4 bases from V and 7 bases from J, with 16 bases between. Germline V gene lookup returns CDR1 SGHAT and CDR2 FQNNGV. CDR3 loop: CASSSGTPLGTQYF. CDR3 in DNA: TGTGCCAGCAGCTCCGGGACACCCCTGGGGACCCAGTACTTC.

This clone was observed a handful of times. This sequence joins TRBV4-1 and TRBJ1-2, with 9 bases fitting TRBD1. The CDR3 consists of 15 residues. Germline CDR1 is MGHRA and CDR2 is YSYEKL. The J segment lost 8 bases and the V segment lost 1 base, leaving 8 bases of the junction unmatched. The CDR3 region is CASSQVRRTGGGYTF. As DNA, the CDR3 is TGCGCCAGCAGCCAAGTCAGAAGAACAGGGGGCGGCTACACCTTC.

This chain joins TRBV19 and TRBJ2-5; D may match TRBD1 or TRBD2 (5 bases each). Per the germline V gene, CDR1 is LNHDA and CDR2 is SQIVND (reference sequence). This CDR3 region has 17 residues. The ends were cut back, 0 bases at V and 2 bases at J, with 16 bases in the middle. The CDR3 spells CASSIDLRDPRQETQYF. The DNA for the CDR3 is TGTGCCAGTAGTATAGATCTCCGGGACCCACGTCAAGAGACCCAGTACTTC.

The CDR3 here is CASSYLDEQFF. CDR3 coding DNA: TGTGCCAGCAGTTACTTAGATGAGCAGTTCTTC. The V and J genes are TRBV6-5 and TRBJ2-1; D is undetermined. The V gene lost 1 base and the J gene lost 8 bases, with 3 bases spanning the gap. Germline V gene sequence: CDR1 MNHEY, CDR2 SVGAGI. The CDR3 sequence is 11 residues long.

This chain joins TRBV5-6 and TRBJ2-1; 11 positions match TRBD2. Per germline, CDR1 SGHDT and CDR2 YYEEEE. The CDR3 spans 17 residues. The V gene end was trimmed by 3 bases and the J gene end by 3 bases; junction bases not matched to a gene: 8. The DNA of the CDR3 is TGTGCCAGCAGCTCGACTAGCGGGGTTGGCTACTACAATGAGCAGTTCTTC. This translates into CASSSTSGVGYYNEQFF.

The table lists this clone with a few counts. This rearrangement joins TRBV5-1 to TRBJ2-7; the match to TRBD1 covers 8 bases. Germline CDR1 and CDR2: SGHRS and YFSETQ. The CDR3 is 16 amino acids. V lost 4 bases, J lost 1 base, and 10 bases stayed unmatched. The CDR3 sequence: CASSRGQGRLSYEQYF. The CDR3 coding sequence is TGCGCCAGCAGCAGAGGACAGGGCCGGCTTTCCTACGAGCAGTACTTC.

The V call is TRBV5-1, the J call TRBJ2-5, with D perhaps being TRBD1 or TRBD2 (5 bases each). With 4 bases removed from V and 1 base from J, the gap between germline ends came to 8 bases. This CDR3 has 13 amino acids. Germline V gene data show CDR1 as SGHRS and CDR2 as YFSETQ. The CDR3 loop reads CASSRGSQETQYF. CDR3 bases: TGCGCCAGCAGCCGGGGCAGCCAAGAGACCCAGTACTTC.

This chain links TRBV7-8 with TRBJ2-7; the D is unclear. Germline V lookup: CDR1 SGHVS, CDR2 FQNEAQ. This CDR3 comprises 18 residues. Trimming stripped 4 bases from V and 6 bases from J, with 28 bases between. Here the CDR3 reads CASSSHLAHRSALVEQYF. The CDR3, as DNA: TGTGCCAGCAGCTCCCACCTGGCCCATCGAAGCGCTTTGGTCGAGCAGTACTTC.

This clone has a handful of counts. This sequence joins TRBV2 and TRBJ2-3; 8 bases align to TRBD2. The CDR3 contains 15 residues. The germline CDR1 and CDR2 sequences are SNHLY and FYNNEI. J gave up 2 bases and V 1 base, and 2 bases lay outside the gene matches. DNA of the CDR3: TGTGCCAGCAGTGAAGGTGGACTAGCCACAGATACGCAGTATTTT. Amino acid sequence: CASSEGGLATDTQYF.

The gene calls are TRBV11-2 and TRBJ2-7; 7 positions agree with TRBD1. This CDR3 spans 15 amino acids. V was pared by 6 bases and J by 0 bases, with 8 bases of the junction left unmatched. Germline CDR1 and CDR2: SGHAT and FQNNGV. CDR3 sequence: CASRAPGGYSYEQYF. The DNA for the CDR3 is TGTGCCAGCAGAGCCCCAGGGGGTTACTCCTACGAGCAGTACTTC.

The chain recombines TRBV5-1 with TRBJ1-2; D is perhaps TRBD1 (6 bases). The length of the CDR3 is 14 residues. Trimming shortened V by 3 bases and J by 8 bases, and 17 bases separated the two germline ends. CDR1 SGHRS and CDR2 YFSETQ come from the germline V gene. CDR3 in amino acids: CASSSGGAGDGYTF. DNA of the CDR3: TGCGCCAGCAGCTCGGGCGGGGCAGGGGACGGCTACACCTTC.

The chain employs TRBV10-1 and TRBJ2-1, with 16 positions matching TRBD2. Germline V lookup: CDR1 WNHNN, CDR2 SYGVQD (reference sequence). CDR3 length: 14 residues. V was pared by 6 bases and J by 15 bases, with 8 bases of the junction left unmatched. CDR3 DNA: TGCGCCAGCAGCCCGGGACTAGCGGGAGGGCCAGGGTTCTTC. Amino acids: CASSPGLAGGPGFF.